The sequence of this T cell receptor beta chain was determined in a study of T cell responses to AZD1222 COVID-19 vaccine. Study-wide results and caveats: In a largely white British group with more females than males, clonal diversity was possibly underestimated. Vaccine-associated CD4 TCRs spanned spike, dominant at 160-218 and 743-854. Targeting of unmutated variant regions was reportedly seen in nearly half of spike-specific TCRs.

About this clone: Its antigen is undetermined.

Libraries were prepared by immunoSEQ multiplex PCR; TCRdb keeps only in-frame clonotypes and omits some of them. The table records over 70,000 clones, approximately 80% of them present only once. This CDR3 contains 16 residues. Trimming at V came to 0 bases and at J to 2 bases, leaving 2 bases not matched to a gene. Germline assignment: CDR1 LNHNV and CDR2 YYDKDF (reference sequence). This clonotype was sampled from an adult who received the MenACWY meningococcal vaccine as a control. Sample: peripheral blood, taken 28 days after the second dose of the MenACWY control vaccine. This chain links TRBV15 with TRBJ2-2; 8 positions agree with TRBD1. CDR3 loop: CATSREQGENTGELFF. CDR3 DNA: TGTGCCACCAGCAGAGAACAGGGGGAAAACACCGGGGAGCTGTTTTTT.